This T cell receptor beta chain was sequenced for a study of T cells after posttransplantation cyclophosphamide (dated by TCRdb to about 2016). Study-wide context: Using TRB sequencing, the study followed how the T cell repertoire reconstituted after myeloablative bone marrow transplantation in which posttransplantation cyclophosphamide served as GVHD prophylaxis. Antigen receptor sequencing covered samples from a few dozen PTCy-treated patients and around 16 of their related bone marrow donors. Because TRA and TRB clonality correlated tightly in some 10 samples, the subsequent TCR analyses were limited to TRB only. Blood from every one of the 30 to 40 PTCy patients who had 1-year posttransplant specimens underwent TRB sequencing. Public TRB sequences were searched against a database of over 3,500 sequences associated with responses to pathogens, tumor antigens, self-antigens and alloantigens. Up to 3 additional blood samples from 2 to 5.2 years after transplant were also TRB-sequenced in 3 patients, as was pretransplant blood from several patients. Study-wide conclusions, independent of this receptor: Across 45 or so patients, TRB clonality was highly associated with recipient CMV seropositivity and CMV reactivation, and PTCy diversity was similar to diversity in CNI/methotrexate controls. The TRB repertoires of T cells infiltrating skin or the GI tract showed only limited overlap with the TRB repertoires found in blood. Donor-recipient similarity was low at 1-2 months but rose over the first year, and later blood repertoires were often dominated by donor CD8+ memory clones.

Note on this clone: The specificity of this receptor is unknown. There are no base qualities to consult, and no much larger clone falls within one base.

V is cut by 0 bases and J by 1 base, and the space between the germline ends is 7 bases. The germline V gene supplies CDR1 SGDLS and CDR2 YYNGEE. The CDR3 contains 14 residues, cysteine and phenylalanine counted. Kept here is only the CDR3 DNA, which spans 42 bases and is read in frame from base 1. Genomic DNA was the input for TRB sequencing, which was run either with the immunoSEQ assay at survey resolution or with the hsTCRB kit. Under the source paper's analysis protocol: The immunoSEQ software handled initial read processing, and the LymphoSeq R package was used for repertoire analyses. For each TRB dataset, clonality was calculated as 1 minus normalized Shannon entropy, and the Gini coefficient was computed as well. To infer phenotypes in unsorted samples, TRB sequences from sorted subsets of the recipient or donor were mapped onto the unsorted samples of the same recipient. TCRdb obtained this table from immuneACCESS and retained in-frame rearrangements with V and J assigned. These tables miss some clones; where compared with another copy, unresolved V genes account for less than half of the shortfall, and the remainder is unexplained. The D gene and trimming were derived from the DNA, and the V and J assignments and clone size from that table. In this sample the table shows some 14,000 clones, 65% to 85% of which occur a single time. The ten largest clones take up more than 0.95% of the sample.

Peripheral blood samples were provided by related bone marrow donors on the day of marrow donation. Peripheral blood and bone marrow mononuclear cells were isolated by Ficoll-Hypaque density centrifugation and were cryopreserved. FACS on a FACSAria II was used to sort CD4+ and CD8+ T cells, including the naive and memory subsets. The chain couples TRBV9 to TRBJ1-1, with an unclear D gene assignment. Specimen: memory CD4+ T cells sorted from PBMCs. The receptor was derived from a man in his fifties. The DNA reads TGTGCCAGCAGCGTAGTCAGCGAGAACACTGAAGCTTTCTTT. Translated, it gives CASSVVSENTEAFF.